The sequence of this TCR beta chain was determined in a study of T cells in Graves' hyperthyroidism and ophthalmopathy. Study in general: Before any treatment, at initial diagnosis, peripheral blood was collected.

Worth noting for this clonotype: Its antigen is still unknown.

The CDR3 runs to 16 residues. Trimming took 0 bases from V and 1 from J, leaving 11 bases between them. Germline CDR1 and CDR2: SGHTS and YDEGEE. Used for diagnoses were clinical symptoms, serum thyroxine and TRAb, thyroid ultrasound and orbital computed tomography. Study outcomes and limitations: Ophthalmopathy was distinguished from stable hyperthyroidism by 13 V-J signatures.

RNA transcripts were the template for amplifying TCR beta CDR3 regions. Carried out on the TCR CDR3, a first-round RT-PCR used the HTBI primer set. TCRdb reprocessed the multiplex PCR reads with MiXCR, giving one entry per CDR3 protein. The table records some 550,000 distinct CDR3 sequences, around 15% of them present only once. The receptor was isolated from a woman aged 40 to 50 with Graves' ophthalmopathy. Material: blood. The genes are TRBV5-8 and TRBJ2-4; D assignment may be TRBD1 or TRBD2 (5 bases each). The CDR3 sequence: CASSLGGTSAKNIQYF. DNA for the CDR3: TGTGCCAGCAGCTTGGGAGGGACCTCGGCCAAAAACATTCAGTACTTC.